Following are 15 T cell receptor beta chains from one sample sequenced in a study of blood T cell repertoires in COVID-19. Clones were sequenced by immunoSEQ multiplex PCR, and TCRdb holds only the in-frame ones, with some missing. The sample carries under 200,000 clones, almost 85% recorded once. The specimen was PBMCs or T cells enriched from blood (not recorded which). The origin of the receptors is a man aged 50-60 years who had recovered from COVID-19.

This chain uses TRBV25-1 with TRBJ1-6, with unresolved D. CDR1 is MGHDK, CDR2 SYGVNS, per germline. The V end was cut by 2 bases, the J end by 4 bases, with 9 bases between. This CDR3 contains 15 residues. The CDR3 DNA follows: TGTGCCAGCAGTGAAGAAACACCTTATAATTCACCCCTCCACTTT. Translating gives CASSEETPYNSPLHF. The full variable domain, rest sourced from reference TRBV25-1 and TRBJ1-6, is EADIYQTPRYLVIGTGKKITLECSQTMGHDKMYWYQQDPGMELHLIHYSYGVNSTEKGDLSSESTVSRIRTEHFPLTLESARPSHTSQYLCASSEETPYNSPLHFGNGTRLTVT.

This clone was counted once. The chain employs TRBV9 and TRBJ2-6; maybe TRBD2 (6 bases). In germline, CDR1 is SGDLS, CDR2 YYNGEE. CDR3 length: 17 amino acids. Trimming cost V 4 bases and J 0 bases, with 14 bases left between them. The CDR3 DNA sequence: TGTGCCAGCAGCCGGGACGGAGGGCTCTCTGGGGCCAACGTCCTGACTTTC. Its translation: CASSRDGGLSGANVLTF.

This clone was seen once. CDR3 protein: CASSPTRVGQPQHF. In nucleotides, the CDR3 is TGTGCCAGCAGCCCTACCAGGGTTGGACAGCCCCAGCATTTT. This chain uses TRBV7-2 with TRBJ1-5; D may be TRBD1 (5 bases). The CDR3 has 14 residues. V was trimmed by 5 bases and J by 7 bases, leaving 15 bases between them. Germline CDR1 and CDR2: SGHTA and FQGNSA.

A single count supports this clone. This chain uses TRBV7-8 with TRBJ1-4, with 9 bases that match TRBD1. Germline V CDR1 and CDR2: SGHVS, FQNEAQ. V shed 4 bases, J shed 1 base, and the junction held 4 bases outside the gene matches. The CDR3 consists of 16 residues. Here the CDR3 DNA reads TGTGCCAGCAGCTCAACAGGGGGCCAAACTAATGAAAAACTGTTTTTT. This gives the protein CASSSTGGQTNEKLFF.

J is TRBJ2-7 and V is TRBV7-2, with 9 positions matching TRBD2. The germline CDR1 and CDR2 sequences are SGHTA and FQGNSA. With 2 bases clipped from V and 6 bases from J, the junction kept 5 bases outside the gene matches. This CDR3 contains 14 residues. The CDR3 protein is CASSLLAGVSEQYF. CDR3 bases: TGTGCCAGCAGCTTATTAGCGGGAGTCTCCGAGCAGTACTTC.

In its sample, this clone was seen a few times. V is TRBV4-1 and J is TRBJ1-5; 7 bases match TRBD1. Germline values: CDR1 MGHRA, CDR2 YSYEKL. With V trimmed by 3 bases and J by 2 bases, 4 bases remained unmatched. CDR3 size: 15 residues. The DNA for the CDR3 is TGCGCCAGCAGCCACTCCGGGACAGGCAATCAGCCCCAGCATTTT. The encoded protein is CASSHSGTGNQPQHF.

CDR3 DNA: TGTGCCAGCAGTGAGAAGGACAGCCAAAATGAAAAACTGTTTTTT. Protein sequence: CASSEKDSQNEKLFF. The chain uses TRBV2 and TRBJ1-4; D possibly corresponds to TRBD1 (6 bases). CDR1 and CDR2 (germline): SNHLY, FYNNEI. The V gene lost 3 bases and the J gene lost 5 bases, with 13 bases spanning the gap. CDR3 length: 15 residues.

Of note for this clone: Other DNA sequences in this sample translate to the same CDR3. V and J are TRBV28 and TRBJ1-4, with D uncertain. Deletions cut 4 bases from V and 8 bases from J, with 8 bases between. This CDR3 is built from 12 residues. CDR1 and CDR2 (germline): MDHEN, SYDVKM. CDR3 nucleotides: TGTGCCAGCAGTTCCCAGCGGGAAAAACTGTTTTTT. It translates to CASSSQREKLFF.

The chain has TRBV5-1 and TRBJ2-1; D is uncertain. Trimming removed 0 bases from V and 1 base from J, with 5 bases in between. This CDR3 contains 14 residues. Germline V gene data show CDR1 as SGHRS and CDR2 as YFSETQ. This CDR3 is CASSLVTSYNEQFF. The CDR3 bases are TGCGCCAGCAGCTTGGTTACTTCCTACAATGAGCAGTTCTTC.

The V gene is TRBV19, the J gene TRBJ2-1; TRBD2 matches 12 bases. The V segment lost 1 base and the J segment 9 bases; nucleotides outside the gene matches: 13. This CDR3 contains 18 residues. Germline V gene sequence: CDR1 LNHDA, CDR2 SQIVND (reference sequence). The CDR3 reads CASSIGRTSGKPMAEQFF. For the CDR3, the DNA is TGTGCCAGTAGTATAGGGCGGACTAGCGGGAAACCCATGGCTGAGCAGTTCTTC.

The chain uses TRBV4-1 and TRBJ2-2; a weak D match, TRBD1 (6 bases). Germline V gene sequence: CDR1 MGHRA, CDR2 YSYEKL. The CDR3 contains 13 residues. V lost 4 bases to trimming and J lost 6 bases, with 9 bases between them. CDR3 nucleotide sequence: TGCGCCAGCAGCCCAGGGGTCCCCGGGGAGCTGTTTTTT. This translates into CASSPGVPGELFF.

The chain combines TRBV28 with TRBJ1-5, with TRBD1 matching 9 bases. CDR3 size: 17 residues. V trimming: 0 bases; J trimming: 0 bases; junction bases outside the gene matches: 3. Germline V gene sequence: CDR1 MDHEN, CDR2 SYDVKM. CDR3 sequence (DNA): TGTGCCAGCAGTTTATGGGTGGGACAGGGTAGCAATCAGCCCCAGCATTTT. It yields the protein CASSLWVGQGSNQPQHF.

CDR3: CASSVPSGTGDPYEQYF. As DNA, the CDR3 is TGTGCCAGCAGTGTCCCCTCCGGGACAGGGGACCCCTACGAGCAGTACTTC. The J gene is TRBJ2-7, the V gene TRBV2, with 10 bases fitting TRBD1. This CDR3 spans 17 amino acids. Trimming removed 4 bases from V and 2 bases from J; junction bases left unmatched: 11. Germline CDR1 is SNHLY and CDR2 is FYNNEI.

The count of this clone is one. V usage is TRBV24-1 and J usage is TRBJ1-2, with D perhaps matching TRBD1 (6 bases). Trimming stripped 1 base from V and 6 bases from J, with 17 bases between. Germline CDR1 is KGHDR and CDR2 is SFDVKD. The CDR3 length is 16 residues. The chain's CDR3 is CATSDFTKGGPDGYTF. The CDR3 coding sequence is TGTGCCACCAGTGATTTTACTAAGGGGGGGCCTGATGGCTACACCTTC.

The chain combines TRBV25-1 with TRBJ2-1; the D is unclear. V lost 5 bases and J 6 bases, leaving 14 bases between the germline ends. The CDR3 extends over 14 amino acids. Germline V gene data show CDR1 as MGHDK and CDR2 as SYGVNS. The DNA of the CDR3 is TGTGCCAGCAGTAAAGGCGGTTTCGGCAATGAGCAGTTCTTC. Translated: CASSKGGFGNEQFF.